This T cell receptor (beta chain) is from a study of T cells after yellow fever vaccination. The table lists this clonotype with a few counts. Germline V gene data show CDR1 as SGHKS and CDR2 as YYEKEE (reference sequence). The CDR3 totals 13 residues. The trim removed 4 bases at V and 7 bases at J, leaving 5 bases unmatched. TCRdb passed the 5' RACE reads through MiXCR, listing each CDR3 protein once. In the table there are hundreds of thousands of distinct CDR3 sequences, more than 9% of which are singletons. V and J are TRBV5-5 and TRBJ1-5; 7 nucleotides agree with TRBD1. The sample was PBMCs, taken on the day of the yellow fever booster vaccination. The source is a man aged 25-45 years who received the YFV17D yellow fever vaccine. CDR3 sequence (DNA): TGTGCCAGCAGCATGACAGGGACCCAGCCCCAGCATTTT. Translation: CASSMTGTQPQHF.